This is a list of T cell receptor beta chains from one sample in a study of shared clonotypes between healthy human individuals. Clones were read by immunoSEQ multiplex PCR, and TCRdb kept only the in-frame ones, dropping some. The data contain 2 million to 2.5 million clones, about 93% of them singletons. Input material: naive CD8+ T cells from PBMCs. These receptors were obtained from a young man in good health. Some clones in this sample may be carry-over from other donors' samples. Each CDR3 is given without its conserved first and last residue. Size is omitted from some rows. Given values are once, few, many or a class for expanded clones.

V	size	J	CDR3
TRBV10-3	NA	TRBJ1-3	AISSDFGSGNTIY
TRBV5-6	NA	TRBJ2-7	ASSPLGTSVVYEQY
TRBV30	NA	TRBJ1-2	AWSAPFRGYT
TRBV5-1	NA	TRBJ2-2	ASSPPVVGRTGELF
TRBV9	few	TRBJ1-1	ASSVGFDSTEAF
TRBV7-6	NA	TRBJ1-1	ASSGVRDRALNTEAF
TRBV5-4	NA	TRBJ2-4	ASSSVSGAKNIQY
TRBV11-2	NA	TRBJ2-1	ASSLGRGAGYNEQF
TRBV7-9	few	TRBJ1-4	ASSPAAEKLF
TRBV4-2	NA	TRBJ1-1	ASSQDVDGNTEAF
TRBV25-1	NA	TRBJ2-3	ASGTVGSTDTQY
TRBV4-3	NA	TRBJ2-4	ASSQDRGNAKNIQY
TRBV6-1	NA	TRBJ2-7	ASSGRGLVYEQY
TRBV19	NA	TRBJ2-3	ARALPPGKDTQY
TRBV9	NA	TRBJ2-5	ASSGQDRDQETQY
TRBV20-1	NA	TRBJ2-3	SAPVGDTQY
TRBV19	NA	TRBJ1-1	ASSPDRGLTEAF
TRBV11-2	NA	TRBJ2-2	ASSSRPGTKNTGELF
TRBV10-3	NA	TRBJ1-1	ASGTVMLNTEAF
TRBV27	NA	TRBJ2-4	ASSSEPGVAKNIQY